What follows are 24 T cell receptor beta chains derived from one specimen sequenced in a study of early T cells in non-severe SARS-CoV-2 infection. TCRdb reanalysed the 5' RACE reads using MiXCR and keeps one entry per CDR3 protein. This sample has roughly 30,000 distinct CDR3 sequences, with about 6% found just once. The material was whole blood, obtained at baseline. The receptors were sampled from an adult who was a healthcare worker with PCR-confirmed SARS-CoV-2 infection or an uninfected control (not recorded which).

This clonotype was counted at least ten times. V and J are TRBV5-1 and TRBJ2-3; 13 nucleotides align to TRBD2. The CDR3 has 15 residues. Losses at the gene ends were 1 base for V and 5 bases for J; bases not matched to a gene: 1. The V gene's germline CDR1 is SGHRS and CDR2 YFSETQ. The CDR3 nucleotides are TGCGCCAGCAGCTTGACTAGCGGGGGGGTAGATACGCAGTATTTT. Translated, it gives CASSLTSGGVDTQYF. Full variable domain (rest looked up from reference TRBV5-1 and TRBJ2-3): KAGVTQTPRYLIKTRGQQVTLSCSPISGHRSVSWYQQTPGQGLQFLFEYFSETQRNKGNFPGRFSGRQFSNSRSEMNVSTLELGDSALYLCASSLTSGGVDTQYFGPGTRLTVL.

The table lists this clonotype with many counts. This chain connects TRBV6-2 or TRBV6-3 to TRBJ2-1; 12 positions agree with TRBD2. CDR3 length: 16 residues. V lost 0 bases to trimming and J lost 9 bases; unmatched junction nucleotides: 6. Germline V gene data show CDR1 as MNHEY and CDR2 as SVGEGT. Here the CDR3 DNA reads TGTGCCAGCAGTTACTCGCAGACTAGCGGGGGCCTTGAGCAGTTCTTC. Its protein product is CASSYSQTSGGLEQFF.

CDR3 region: CASSRTTYNQPQHF. CDR3 in DNA: TGTGCCAGCAGTCGGACGACGTATAATCAGCCCCAGCATTTT. The J gene is TRBJ1-5, the V gene TRBV12-3 or TRBV12-4; D is ambiguous. The CDR3 length is 14 residues. The V end lost 5 bases, the J end lost 4 bases, and 12 bases lay between the germline ends.

This clonotype was recorded at least ten times. The chain couples TRBV27 to TRBJ1-6; no firm D call. Trimming removed 6 bases from V and 0 bases from J, with 12 bases in between. Per germline, CDR1 MNHEY and CDR2 SMNVEV (reference sequence). The CDR3 contains 16 residues. CDR3 nucleotides: TGTGCCAGCAGACAAGAAGTCAGCTCCTATAATTCACCCCTCCACTTT. Protein: CASRQEVSSYNSPLHF.

CDR3 nucleotide sequence: TGTGCCGCCCGGCCACAACTAGAGGGTAACTACGAGCAGTACTTC. It encodes CAARPQLEGNYEQYF. This chain joins TRBV10-3 and TRBJ2-7; TRBD2 is a possible D gene (5 bases). This CDR3 is 15 amino acids long. The V gene's germline CDR1 is ENHRY and CDR2 SYGVKD. V was shortened by 11 bases and J by 3 bases, with 23 bases between the two germline ends.

This clonotype has ten or more counts. This sequence joins TRBV28 and TRBJ1-1; the D is unclear. Trimming removed 5 bases at V and 0 bases at J, with 10 bases between. Germline V CDR1 and CDR2: MDHEN, SYDVKM. The CDR3 loop spans 14 amino acids. In nucleotides, the CDR3 is TGTGCCAGCAGTCCATCCAGCATGAACACTGAAGCTTTCTTT. This translates into CASSPSSMNTEAFF.

This clonotype was recorded at least ten times. The chain combines TRBV7-2 with TRBJ2-1, with D maybe TRBD2 (6 bases). This CDR3 is 17 amino acids long. Germline V CDR1 and CDR2: SGHTA, FQGNSA. Trimming cost V 4 bases and J 0 bases, with 16 bases left between them. The CDR3 coding sequence is TGTGCCAGCAGCTCAAATAGCGGCAGGAGCTCCTACAATGAGCAGTTCTTC. Translating gives CASSSNSGRSSYNEQFF.

There are many counts of this clonotype. The V and J genes are TRBV12-3 or TRBV12-4 and TRBJ1-1, with D possibly TRBD1 on 5 matching bases. V was shortened by 6 bases and J by 8 bases, with 16 bases between the two germline ends. The CDR3 length is 13 residues. This chain's CDR3 is CASSRQIRGEAFF. Written as DNA, the CDR3 is TGTGCCAGCAGCCGTCAGATTCGGGGCGAAGCTTTCTTT.

This clonotype was seen ten or more times. This chain joins TRBV20-1 and TRBJ1-2, with D hard to call. Germline V gene sequence: CDR1 DFQATT, CDR2 SNEGSKA (reference sequence). This CDR3 comprises 14 residues. The V end was cut by 4 bases, the J end by 4 bases, with 16 bases between. Written as DNA, the CDR3 is TGCAGTGCTACCCAAGGCCTGGCCGCCTATGGCTACACCTTC. Translating it yields CSATQGLAAYGYTF.

This clonotype was recorded at least ten times. The J gene is TRBJ2-7, the V gene TRBV12-3 or TRBV12-4; 8 positions match TRBD2. The V gene end was trimmed by 5 bases and the J gene end by 3 bases; junction bases not matched to a gene: 6. The CDR3 is 14 residues long. The CDR3 sequence: CASSEASGRYEQYF. In nucleotides, the CDR3 is TGTGCCAGCAGTGAGGCTAGCGGGCGCTACGAGCAGTACTTC.

The genes are TRBV10-3 and TRBJ2-2, with a weak D call TRBD2 (6 bases). The CDR3 is made up of 14 amino acids. The V end lost 11 bases, the J end lost 8 bases, and 21 bases lay between the germline ends. The germline V gene encodes CDR1 ENHRY and CDR2 SYGVKD. The DNA for the CDR3 is TGTGCCGCCACCCGGGAGAGGTTGTCAGGGGAGCTGTTTTTT. This sequence encodes CAATRERLSGELFF.

This clonotype was picked up many times. This chain links TRBV12-3 or TRBV12-4 with TRBJ1-2; D remains ambiguous. Trimming pared 3 bases from V and 4 bases from J, leaving 15 bases between. The CDR3 runs 15 residues. Here the CDR3 DNA reads TGTGCCAGCAGTTTTCCCCGGTTCGGAAGCTATGGCTACACCTTC. This translates into CASSFPRFGSYGYTF.

This clonotype was found many times. The chain employs TRBV19 and TRBJ2-3, with D perhaps matching TRBD2 (7 bases). This CDR3 is 17 amino acids long. CDR1 and CDR2 (germline): LNHDA, SQIVND (reference sequence). With 5 bases removed from V and 0 bases from J, the gap between germline ends came to 18 bases. This CDR3 is CASSSILRGRSTDTQYF. CDR3 coding DNA: TGTGCCAGTAGTTCGATTTTGCGGGGGCGCAGCACAGATACGCAGTATTTT.

This clonotype was recorded at least ten times. The rearrangement uses TRBV5-4 and TRBJ2-1; TRBD2 might be the D (7 bases). Germline V CDR1 and CDR2: SGHNT, YYREEE (reference sequence). The CDR3 has 14 amino acids. V gave up 2 bases and J gave up 7 bases, with 13 bases separating them. The CDR3 region is CASSLGGAHNEQFF. For the CDR3, the DNA is TGTGCCAGCAGCTTAGGGGGGGCCCATAATGAGCAGTTCTTC.

In its sample, this clonotype was seen a few times. The chain joins TRBV19 to TRBJ2-1, with 14 bases fitting TRBD2. Germline CDR1 LNHDA, CDR2 SQIVND (reference sequence). The ends lost 4 bases at V and 0 bases at J; junction bases unmatched: 11. This CDR3 has 20 residues. CDR3 region: CASSSYGLAGGKSSYNEQFF. DNA for the CDR3: TGTGCCAGTAGTAGCTATGGACTAGCGGGAGGTAAGAGCTCCTACAATGAGCAGTTCTTC. Full variable domain (missing parts from reference TRBV19 and TRBJ2-1): DGGITQSPKYLFRKEGQNVTLSCEQNLNHDAMYWYRQDPGQGLRLIYYSQIVNDFQKGDIAEGYSVSREKKESFPLTVTSAQKNPTAFYLCASSSYGLAGGKSSYNEQFFGPGTRLTVL.

The chain joins TRBV7-9 to TRBJ2-5, with D hard to call. Per germline, CDR1 SEHNR and CDR2 FQNEAQ (reference sequence). This CDR3 is 12 amino acids long. Deletions cut 4 bases from V and 0 bases from J, with 3 bases between. The CDR3 bases are TGTGCCAGCAGCTGGGACCAAGAGACCCAGTACTTC. Protein sequence: CASSWDQETQYF.

This clonotype came up many times. This chain connects TRBV7-2 to TRBJ2-7, with D perhaps matching TRBD1 (6 bases). The germline V and J ends were trimmed by 5 bases and 3 bases, with 14 bases remaining between them. This CDR3 contains 14 residues. Germline values: CDR1 SGHTA, CDR2 FQGNSA. In DNA, the CDR3 is TGTGCCAGCAGCCTTGACAGGAATCGCTACGAGCAGTACTTC. The encoded protein is CASSLDRNRYEQYF.

This clonotype showed up many times. V gene TRBV28 combines with J gene TRBJ1-5, with TRBD1 identical over 11 bases. Losses at the gene ends were 6 bases for V and 7 bases for J; bases not matched to a gene: 11. The germline V gene has CDR1 MDHEN and CDR2 SYDVKM. This CDR3 region has 16 residues. The CDR3 here is CASRSKGQGAGQPQHF. In DNA form, the CDR3 reads TGTGCCAGCAGATCCAAAGGACAGGGGGCCGGACAGCCCCAGCATTTT.

This clonotype was seen repeatedly, ten times or more. V usage is TRBV2 and J usage is TRBJ1-6; unclear D gene. This CDR3 is built from 14 residues. Per the germline V gene, CDR1 is SNHLY and CDR2 is FYNNEI. The V end was cut by 1 base, the J end by 10 bases, with 11 bases between. DNA of the CDR3: TGTGCCAGCAGTGAAGGAGTCAGTTGGTCACCCCTCCACTTT. Protein: CASSEGVSWSPLHF.

This clonotype was picked up one time. This sequence may be a read error, since a much larger clone differs from it by one base. This chain connects TRBV7-9 to TRBJ2-3; no definite D call. CDR3 length equals 15 residues. The germline V and J ends were trimmed by 4 bases and 0 bases, with 11 bases remaining between them. Germline lookup yields CDR1 SEHNR and CDR2 FQNEAQ (reference sequence). The CDR3: CASSSDRTSTDTQYF. DNA for the CDR3: TGTGCCAGCAGCTCCGATCGTACTAGCACAGATACGCAGTATTTT.

This clonotype was counted many times. The CDR3 DNA sequence: TGTGCCAGCAGACGTGGGCCGGGCGAAGCTTTCTTT. Translated, it gives CASRRGPGEAFF. The rearrangement links TRBV7-9 to TRBJ1-1, with D uncertain. The CDR3 extends over 12 amino acids. The V end lost 6 bases, the J end lost 8 bases, and 13 bases lay between the germline ends. CDR1 is SEHNR, CDR2 FQNEAQ, per germline (reference sequence). The entire variable domain, with the rest obtained from reference TRBV7-9 and TRBJ1-1, is as follows: DTGVSQNPRHKITKRGQNVTFRCDPISEHNRLYWYRQTLGQGPEFLTYFQNEAQLEKSRLLSDRFSAERPKGSFSTLEIQRTEQGDSAMYLCASRRGPGEAFFGQGTRLTVV.

This clonotype was counted many times. The chain couples TRBV11-2 to TRBJ2-1; no clear D gene. This CDR3 has 14 residues. Germline CDR1 reads SGHAT; CDR2 reads FQNNGV. The V gene lost 0 bases and the J gene lost 10 bases, with 13 bases spanning the gap. The CDR3, as DNA: TGTGCCAGCAGCTTAGATCCGGGCACTTCGGAGCAGTTCTTC. This codes for CASSLDPGTSEQFF.

As to this clonotype: A much larger clone sits a single nucleotide away, making a read error possible. This chain uses TRBV20-1 with TRBJ2-5, with TRBD1 as a possible D gene (5 bases). The germline V gene has CDR1 DFQATT and CDR2 SNEGSKA (reference sequence). The CDR3 is made up of 15 amino acids. With 5 bases removed from V and 7 bases from J, the gap between germline ends came to 23 bases. CDR3: CSAADPLRGTATQYF. The CDR3 bases are TGCAGTGCTGCAGACCCCTTAAGGGGAACTGCGACCCAGTACTTC.

The chain couples TRBV7-9 to TRBJ2-7, with 7 bases identical to TRBD2. The germline V gene encodes CDR1 SEHNR and CDR2 FQNEAQ (reference sequence). With V trimmed by 5 bases and J by 5 bases, 9 bases remained unmatched. CDR3 length: 14 residues. This CDR3 is CASSPWGGDNEQYF. The CDR3 nucleotides read TGTGCCAGCAGCCCCTGGGGGGGAGATAACGAGCAGTACTTC.